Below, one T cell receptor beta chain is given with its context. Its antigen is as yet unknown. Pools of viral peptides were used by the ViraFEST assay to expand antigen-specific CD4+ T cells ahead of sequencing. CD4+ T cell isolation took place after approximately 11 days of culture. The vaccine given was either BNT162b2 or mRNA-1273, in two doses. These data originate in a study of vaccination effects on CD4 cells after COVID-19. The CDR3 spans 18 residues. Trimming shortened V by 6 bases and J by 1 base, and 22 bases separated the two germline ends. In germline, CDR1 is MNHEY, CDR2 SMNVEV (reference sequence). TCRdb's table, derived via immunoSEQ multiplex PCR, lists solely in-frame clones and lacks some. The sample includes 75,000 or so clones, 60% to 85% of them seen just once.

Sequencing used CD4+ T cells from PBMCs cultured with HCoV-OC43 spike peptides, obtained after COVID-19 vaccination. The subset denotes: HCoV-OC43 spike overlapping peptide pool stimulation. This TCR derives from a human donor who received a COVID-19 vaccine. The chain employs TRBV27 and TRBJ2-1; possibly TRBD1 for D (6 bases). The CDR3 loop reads CASRLRPDRTDSYNEQFF. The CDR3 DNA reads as TGTGCCAGCAGACTACGTCCCGACAGGACAGATTCCTACAATGAGCAGTTCTTC.